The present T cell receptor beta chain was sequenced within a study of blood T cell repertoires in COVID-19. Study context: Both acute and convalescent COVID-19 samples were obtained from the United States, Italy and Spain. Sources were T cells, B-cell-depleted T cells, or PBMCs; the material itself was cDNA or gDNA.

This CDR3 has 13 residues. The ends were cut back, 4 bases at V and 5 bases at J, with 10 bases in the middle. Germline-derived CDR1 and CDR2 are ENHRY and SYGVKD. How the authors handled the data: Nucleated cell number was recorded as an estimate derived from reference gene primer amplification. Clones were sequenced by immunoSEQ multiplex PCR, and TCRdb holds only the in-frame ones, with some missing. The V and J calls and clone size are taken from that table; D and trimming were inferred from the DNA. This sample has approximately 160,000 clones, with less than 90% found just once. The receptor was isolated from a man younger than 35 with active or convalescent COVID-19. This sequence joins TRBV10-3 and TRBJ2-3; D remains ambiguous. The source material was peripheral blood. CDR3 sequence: CAISGAPEDTQYF. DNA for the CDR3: TGTGCCATCAGTGGGGCACCCGAAGATACGCAGTATTTT.